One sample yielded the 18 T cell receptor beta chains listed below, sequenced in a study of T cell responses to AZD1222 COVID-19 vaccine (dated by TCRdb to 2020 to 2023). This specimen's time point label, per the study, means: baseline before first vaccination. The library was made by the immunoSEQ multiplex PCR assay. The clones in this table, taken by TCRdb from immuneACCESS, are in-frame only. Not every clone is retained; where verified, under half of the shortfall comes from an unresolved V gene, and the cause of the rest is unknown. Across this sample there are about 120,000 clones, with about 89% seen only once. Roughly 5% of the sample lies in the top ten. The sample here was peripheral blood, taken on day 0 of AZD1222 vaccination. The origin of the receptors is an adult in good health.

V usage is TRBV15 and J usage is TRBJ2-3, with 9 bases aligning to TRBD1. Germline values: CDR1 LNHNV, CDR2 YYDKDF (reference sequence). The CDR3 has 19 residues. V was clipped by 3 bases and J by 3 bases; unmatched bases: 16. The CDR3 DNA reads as TGTGCCACCAGCAGGGGACTCTCCCCCGGGACAGGGCTTACAGATACGCAGTATTTT. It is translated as CATSRGLSPGTGLTDTQYF. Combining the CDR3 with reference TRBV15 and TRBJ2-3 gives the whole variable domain DAMVIQNPRYQVTQFGKPVTLSCSQTLNHNVMYWYQQKSSQAPKLLFHYYDKDFNNEADTPDNFQSRRPNTSFCFLDIRSPGLGDTAMYLCATSRGLSPGTGLTDTQYFGPGTRLTVL.

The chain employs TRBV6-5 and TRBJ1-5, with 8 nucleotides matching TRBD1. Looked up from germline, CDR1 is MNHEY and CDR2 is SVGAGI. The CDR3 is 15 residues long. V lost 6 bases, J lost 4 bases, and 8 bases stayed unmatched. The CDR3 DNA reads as TGTGCCAGCAGCGGAGCAGGGGGCGTGAATCAGCCCCAGCATTTT. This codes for CASSGAGGVNQPQHF.

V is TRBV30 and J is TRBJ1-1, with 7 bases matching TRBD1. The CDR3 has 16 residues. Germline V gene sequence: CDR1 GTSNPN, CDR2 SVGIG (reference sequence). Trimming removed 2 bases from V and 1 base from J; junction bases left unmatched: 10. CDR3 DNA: TGTGCCTGGAGTATACGACAGGGAAGGGGGAACACTGAAGCTTTCTTT. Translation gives CAWSIRQGRGNTEAFF.

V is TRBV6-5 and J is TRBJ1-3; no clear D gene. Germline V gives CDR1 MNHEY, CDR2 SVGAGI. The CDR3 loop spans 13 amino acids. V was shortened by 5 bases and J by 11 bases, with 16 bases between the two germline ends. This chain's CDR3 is CASSMRQEMSIYF. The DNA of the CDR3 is TGTGCCAGCAGTATGCGACAAGAGATGTCCATATATTTT.

In nucleotides, the CDR3 is TGCGCCAGCAGCAGGGACAGAAACACAGATACGCAGTATTTT. It yields the protein CASSRDRNTDTQYF. The chain joins TRBV5-1 to TRBJ2-3, with TRBD1 identical over 7 bases. Per the germline V gene, CDR1 is SGHRS and CDR2 is YFSETQ. The length of the CDR3 is 14 residues. V dropped 4 bases and J dropped 2; count of bases not matched to a gene: 4. Filled out from reference TRBV5-1 and TRBJ2-3, the complete variable domain reads KAGVTQTPRYLIKTRGQQVTLSCSPISGHRSVSWYQQTPGQGLQFLFEYFSETQRNKGNFPGRFSGRQFSNSRSEMNVSTLELGDSALYLCASSRDRNTDTQYFGPGTRLTVL.

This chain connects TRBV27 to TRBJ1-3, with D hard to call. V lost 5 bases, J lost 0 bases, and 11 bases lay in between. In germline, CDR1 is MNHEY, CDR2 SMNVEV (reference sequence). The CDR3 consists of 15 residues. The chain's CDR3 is CASSRRAASGNTIYF. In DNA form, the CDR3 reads TGTGCCAGCAGTCGTCGGGCTGCCTCTGGAAACACCATATATTTT.

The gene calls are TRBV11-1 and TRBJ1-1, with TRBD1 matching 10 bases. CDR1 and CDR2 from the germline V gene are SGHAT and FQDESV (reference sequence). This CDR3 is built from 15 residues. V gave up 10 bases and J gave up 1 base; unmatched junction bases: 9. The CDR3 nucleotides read TGTGCCACCCATTTCCGGGACAGGGGGAACACTGAAGCTTTCTTT. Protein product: CATHFRDRGNTEAFF.

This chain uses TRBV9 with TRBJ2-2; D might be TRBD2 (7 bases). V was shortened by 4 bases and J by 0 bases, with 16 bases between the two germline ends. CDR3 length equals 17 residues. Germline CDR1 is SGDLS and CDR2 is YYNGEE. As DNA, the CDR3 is TGTGCCAGCAGCCCGAGAGGGGGGGTCGCGAACACCGGGGAGCTGTTTTTT. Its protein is CASSPRGGVANTGELFF.

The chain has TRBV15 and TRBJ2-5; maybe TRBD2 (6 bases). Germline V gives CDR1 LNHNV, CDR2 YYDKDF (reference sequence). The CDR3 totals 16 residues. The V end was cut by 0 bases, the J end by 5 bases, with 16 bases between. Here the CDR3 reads CATSREGGIAGETQYF. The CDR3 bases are TGTGCCACCAGCAGAGAGGGCGGGATCGCAGGGGAGACCCAGTACTTC.

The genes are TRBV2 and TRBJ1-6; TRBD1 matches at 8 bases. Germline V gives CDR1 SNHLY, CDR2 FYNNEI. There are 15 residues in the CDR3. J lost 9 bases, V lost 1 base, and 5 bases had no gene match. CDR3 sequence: CASSEDRGFGSPLHF. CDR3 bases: TGTGCCAGCAGTGAAGACAGGGGGTTTGGTTCACCCCTCCACTTT.

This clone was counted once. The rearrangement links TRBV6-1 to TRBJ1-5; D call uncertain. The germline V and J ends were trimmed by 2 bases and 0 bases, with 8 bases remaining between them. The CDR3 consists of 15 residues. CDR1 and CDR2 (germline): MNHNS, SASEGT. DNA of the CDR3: TGTGCCAGCAGTGAATCTTCCGGTAGCAATCAGCCCCAGCATTTT. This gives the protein CASSESSGSNQPQHF.

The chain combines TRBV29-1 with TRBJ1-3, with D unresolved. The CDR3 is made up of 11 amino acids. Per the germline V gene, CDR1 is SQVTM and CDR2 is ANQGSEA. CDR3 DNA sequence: TGCGGCCCCCCAATATTGAACACCATATATTTT. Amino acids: CGPPILNTIYF.

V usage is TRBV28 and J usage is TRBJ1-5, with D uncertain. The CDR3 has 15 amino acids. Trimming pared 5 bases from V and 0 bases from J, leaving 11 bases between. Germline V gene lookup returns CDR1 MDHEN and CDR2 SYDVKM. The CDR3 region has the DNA TGTGCCAGCAGTCCGATGCAGACTAGCAATCAGCCCCAGCATTTT. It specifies CASSPMQTSNQPQHF.

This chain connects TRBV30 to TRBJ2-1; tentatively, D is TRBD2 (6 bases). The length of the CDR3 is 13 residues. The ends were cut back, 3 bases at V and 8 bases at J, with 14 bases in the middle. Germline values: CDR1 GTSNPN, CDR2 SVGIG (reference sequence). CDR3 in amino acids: CAWSPGLGDEQFF. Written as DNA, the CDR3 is TGTGCCTGGAGCCCGGGACTCGGGGATGAGCAGTTCTTC.

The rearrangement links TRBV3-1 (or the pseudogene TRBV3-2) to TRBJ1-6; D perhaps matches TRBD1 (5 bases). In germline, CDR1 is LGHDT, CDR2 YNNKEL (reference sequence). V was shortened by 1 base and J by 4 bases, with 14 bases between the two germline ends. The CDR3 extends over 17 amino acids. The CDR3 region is CASSQVGRGAYNSPLHF. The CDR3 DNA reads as TGTGCCAGCAGCCAAGTGGGTCGAGGGGCATATAATTCACCCCTCCACTTT.

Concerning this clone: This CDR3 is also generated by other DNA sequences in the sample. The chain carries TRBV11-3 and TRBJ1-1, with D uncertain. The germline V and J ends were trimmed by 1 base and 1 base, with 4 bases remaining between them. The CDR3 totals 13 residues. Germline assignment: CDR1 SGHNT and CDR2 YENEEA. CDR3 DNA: TGTGCCAGCAGCTTAGGGGGGAACACTGAAGCTTTCTTT. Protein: CASSLGGNTEAFF.

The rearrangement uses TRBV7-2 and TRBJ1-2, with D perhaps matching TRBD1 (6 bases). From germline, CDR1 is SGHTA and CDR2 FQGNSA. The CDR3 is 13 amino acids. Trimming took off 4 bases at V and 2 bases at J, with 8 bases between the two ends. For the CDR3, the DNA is TGTGCCAGCAGCTCAACAGGGAACTATGGCTACACCTTC. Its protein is CASSSTGNYGYTF.

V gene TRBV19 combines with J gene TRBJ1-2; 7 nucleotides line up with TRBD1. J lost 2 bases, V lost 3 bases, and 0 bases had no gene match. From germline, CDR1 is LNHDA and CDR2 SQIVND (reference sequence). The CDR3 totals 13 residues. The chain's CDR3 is CASSMGQNYGYTF. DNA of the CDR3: TGTGCCAGTAGTATGGGACAGAACTATGGCTACACCTTC. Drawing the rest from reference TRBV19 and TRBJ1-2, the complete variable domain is DGGITQSPKYLFRKEGQNVTLSCEQNLNHDAMYWYRQDPGQGLRLIYYSQIVNDFQKGDIAEGYSVSREKKESFPLTVTSAQKNPTAFYLCASSMGQNYGYTFGSGTRLTVV.